These 10 T cell receptor beta chains came from one sample sequenced in a study of shared clonotypes between healthy human individuals. The protocol was immunoSEQ multiplex PCR, while the TCRdb copy is restricted to in-frame clones and leaves out a portion. The sample records roughly 2,300,000 clones, less than 95% being singletons. Sequencing used naive CD4+ T cells from PBMCs. Subset noted: CD45RA+ positively selected. The receptors derive from a young man in good health. Some clones in this sample may be carry-over from other donors' samples.

The chain joins TRBV6-1 to TRBJ1-5, with 7 bases that match TRBD1. This CDR3 region has 15 residues. Germline V gene lookup returns CDR1 MNHNS and CDR2 SASEGT. Trimming took 1 base from V and 8 from J; bases not matched to a gene: 8. CDR3 region: CASSEEGQRGEPQHF. For the CDR3, the DNA is TGTGCCAGCAGTGAAGAGGGACAGAGGGGCGAGCCCCAGCATTTT.

This chain uses TRBV2 with TRBJ1-1, with D unclear. The germline V and J ends were trimmed by 3 bases and 0 bases, with 8 bases remaining between them. This CDR3 is 14 amino acids long. CDR1 and CDR2 (germline): SNHLY, FYNNEI. The CDR3 region has the DNA TGTGCCAGCAGTGAGCTGGGCATGAACACTGAAGCTTTCTTT. Amino acids: CASSELGMNTEAFF. The full variable domain, completed using reference TRBV2 and TRBJ1-1, is EPEVTQTPSHQVTQMGQEVILRCVPISNHLYFYWYRQILGQKVEFLVSFYNNEISEKSEIFDDQFSVERPDGSNFTLKIRSTKLEDSAMYFCASSELGMNTEAFFGQGTRLTVV.

The chain recombines TRBV5-5 with TRBJ2-6, with a weak D call TRBD1 (5 bases). The CDR3 runs to 17 residues. The germline gives CDR1 SGHKS, CDR2 YYEKEE (reference sequence). Trimming shortened V by 7 bases and J by 2 bases, and 19 bases separated the two germline ends. The CDR3 DNA reads as TGTGCCAGCCGCGCAGGGTCGAGTCAGGCTGGGGCCAACGTCCTGACTTTC. Protein: CASRAGSSQAGANVLTF.

The chain links TRBV6-1 to TRBJ2-5; D is undetermined. The V end was cut by 4 bases, the J end by 5 bases, with 20 bases between. This CDR3 contains 16 residues. Germline V gene lookup returns CDR1 MNHNS and CDR2 SASEGT. The CDR3 coding sequence is TGTGCCAGCAGTGCCGCGCGGTCGGGTGGATGGGAGACCCAGTACTTC. Residues: CASSAARSGGWETQYF.

A note on this clone: Within the sample, other DNA sequences also encode this same CDR3. The chain carries TRBV7-9 and TRBJ1-1; the D is unclear. CDR1 SEHNR and CDR2 FQNEAQ come from the germline V gene (reference sequence). This CDR3 region has 13 residues. Trimming cost V 3 bases and J 1 base, with 6 bases left between them. The CDR3 bases are TGTGCCAGCAGCTTGGGCGAGAACACTGAAGCTTTCTTT. This sequence encodes CASSLGENTEAFF.

This clone was observed a single time. The V call is TRBV6-1, the J call TRBJ1-5; D perhaps matches TRBD1 (6 bases). This CDR3 comprises 14 residues. CDR1 is MNHNS, CDR2 SASEGT, per germline. Trimming took off 8 bases at V and 2 bases at J, with 13 bases between the two ends. The CDR3 loop reads CASQDRNRNQPQHF. The CDR3 coding sequence is TGTGCCAGCCAAGACAGGAATCGCAATCAGCCCCAGCATTTT.

The rearrangement links TRBV28 to TRBJ2-7, with a tentative D call TRBD2 (6 bases). Germline V gene sequence: CDR1 MDHEN, CDR2 SYDVKM. Trimming removed 4 bases from V and 2 bases from J, with 15 bases in between. This CDR3 contains 15 residues. CDR3: CASSSPGLQTYEQYF. The DNA of the CDR3 is TGTGCCAGCAGTTCCCCGGGACTTCAAACCTACGAGCAGTACTTC.

The CDR3 reads CASSLDRGASGYGYTF. CDR3 nucleotides: TGTGCCAGCAGTTTGGATCGTGGGGCGAGTGGCTATGGCTACACCTTC. The rearrangement uses TRBV28 and TRBJ1-2; the D gene is possibly TRBD1 (5 bases). CDR1 and CDR2 (germline): MDHEN, SYDVKM. The CDR3 covers 16 residues. Deletions cut 3 bases from V and 4 bases from J, with 18 bases between.

V usage is TRBV4-2 and J usage is TRBJ2-2; TRBD2 matches 9 bases. This CDR3 has 17 residues. Germline CDR1 LGHNA, CDR2 YNFKEQ. Trimming took 4 bases from V and 7 from J; bases not matched to a gene: 13. The DNA for the CDR3 is TGTGCCAGCAGCCCCCCGACAGGACTAGCGAGGGGCGGGGAGCTGTTTTTT. It is translated as CASSPPTGLARGGELFF.

V usage is TRBV19 and J usage is TRBJ2-7, with D perhaps TRBD1 or TRBD2 (5 bases each). This CDR3 has 14 amino acids. V shed 4 bases and J shed 3 bases, with 13 bases lying between them. Germline loops: CDR1 LNHDA, CDR2 SQIVND (reference sequence). CDR3 sequence reads: CASSNRDRFYEQYF. The CDR3, as DNA: TGTGCCAGTAGTAACCGGGACCGCTTCTACGAGCAGTACTTC.